These 26 T cell receptor beta chains were all obtained from the same sample, sequenced in a study of shared clonotypes between healthy human individuals. TCRdb's table, derived via immunoSEQ multiplex PCR, lists solely in-frame clones and lacks some. The sample contains around 980,000 clones, about 84% of which appear only once. The specimen sequenced was memory CD4+ T cells from PBMCs. The subset is: CD45RA-negative fraction. The receptors originated from a man between 18 and 35 years old in good health. Some clones in this sample may be carry-over from other donors' samples.

The chain joins TRBV5-1 to TRBJ2-3, with D possibly matching TRBD1 (6 bases). V shed 0 bases and J shed 4 bases, with 12 bases lying between them. The CDR3 is made up of 15 amino acids. Germline V gives CDR1 SGHRS, CDR2 YFSETQ. For the CDR3, the DNA is TGCGCCAGCAGCTTGGGGGGGCTAGTGGCAGATACGCAGTATTTT. Its protein is CASSLGGLVADTQYF.

CDR3 in amino acids: CASSPRPREKLFF. In nucleotides, the CDR3 is TGTGCCAGCTCACCGCGCCCCAGGGAAAAACTGTTTTTT. This chain uses TRBV18 with TRBJ1-4, with D unclear. This CDR3 spans 13 amino acids. V lost 3 bases and J lost 8, with 10 bases in between. Germline V gives CDR1 KGHSH, CDR2 LQKENI. Full variable domain (remainder filled in from reference TRBV18 and TRBJ1-4): NAGVMQNPRHLVRRRGQEARLRCSPMKGHSHVYWYRQLPEEGLKFMVYLQKENIIDESGMPKERFSAEFPKEGPSILRIQQVVRGDSAAYFCASSPRPREKLFFGSGTQLSVL.

With regard to this clone: This may come from a read error, since a much larger clone is one base off. The chain carries TRBV29-1 and TRBJ2-5, with unresolved D. The CDR3 is 14 residues long. Trimming took 4 bases from V and 13 from J, leaving 25 bases between them. CDR1 and CDR2 from the germline V gene are SQVTM and ANQGSEA. The CDR3 loop reads CSVGRSEGSYERYF. The CDR3, as DNA: TGCAGCGTTGGTCGGTCTGAAGGCTCCTACGAGCGGTACTTC.

This rearrangement joins TRBV9 to TRBJ2-5, with 9 bases that match TRBD1. CDR1 is SGDLS and CDR2 is YYNGEE in the germline V gene. V trimming: 7 bases; J trimming: 2 bases; junction bases outside the gene matches: 6. The CDR3 extends over 14 amino acids. As DNA, the CDR3 is TGTGCCAGCGGGACAGGGTTTGATCAAGAGACCCAGTACTTC. Its translation is CASGTGFDQETQYF.

The chain recombines TRBV29-1 with TRBJ2-1; 7 nucleotides line up with TRBD1. CDR3 length equals 13 residues. From germline, CDR1 is SQVTM and CDR2 ANQGSEA. With V trimmed by 4 bases and J by 9 bases, 9 bases remained unmatched. CDR3 loop: CSVAGQWTGEQFF. In DNA form, the CDR3 reads TGCAGCGTTGCGGGACAGTGGACGGGTGAGCAGTTCTTC.

V gene TRBV2 combines with J gene TRBJ1-1; D is unclear. CDR1 SNHLY and CDR2 FYNNEI come from the germline V gene. V lost 10 bases to trimming and J lost 2 bases, with 17 bases between them. The CDR3 sequence is 14 residues long. CDR3 region: CATRVEGSNTEAFF. The CDR3 nucleotides are TGTGCCACCCGGGTGGAGGGCTCAAACACTGAAGCTTTCTTT.

This sequence joins TRBV6-5 and TRBJ2-7; a possible D gene is TRBD2 (6 bases). The V and J ends lost 5 bases and 2 bases respectively, with 13 bases between them. This CDR3 is 14 amino acids long. CDR1 and CDR2 from the germline V gene are MNHEY and SVGAGI. CDR3 coding DNA: TGTGCCAGCAGTCCTCTAGCGCTGACCTACGAGCAGTACTTC. Its translation is CASSPLALTYEQYF.

The chain joins TRBV5-4 to TRBJ1-1; D is ambiguous. V was pared by 4 bases and J by 3 bases, with 16 bases between. Looked up from germline, CDR1 is SGHNT and CDR2 is YYREEE (reference sequence). CDR3 length: 15 amino acids. The CDR3 here is CASSPYNLGDTEAFF. As DNA, the CDR3 is TGTGCCAGCAGCCCCTATAATCTCGGGGACACTGAAGCTTTCTTT.

The chain has TRBV29-1 and TRBJ2-1; the D gene is possibly TRBD1 (5 bases). V lost 6 bases to trimming and J lost 3 bases, with 9 bases between them. The CDR3 runs 12 residues. The germline V gene encodes CDR1 SQVTM and CDR2 ANQGSEA. The DNA of the CDR3 is TGCAGCGTGGACACGGGCTACAATGAGCAGTTCTTC. Encoded protein: CSVDTGYNEQFF.

The chain carries TRBV18 and TRBJ2-3; D not resolved. CDR1 and CDR2 from the germline V gene are KGHSH and LQKENI. Trimming cost V 6 bases and J 0 bases, with 7 bases left between them. This CDR3 has 13 residues. In DNA, the CDR3 is TGTGCCAGCTCCCTACATAGCACAGATACGCAGTATTTT. This translates into CASSLHSTDTQYF.

The chain employs TRBV5-4 and TRBJ2-1, with 12 nucleotides matching TRBD2. Trimming took 0 bases from V and 4 from J; bases not matched to a gene: 8. CDR1 and CDR2 from the germline V gene are SGHNT and YYREEE (reference sequence). The CDR3 length is 18 residues. CDR3 region: CASSLASGRARVYNEQFF. Written as DNA, the CDR3 is TGTGCCAGCAGCTTGGCTAGCGGGAGGGCCCGCGTGTACAATGAGCAGTTCTTC. Drawing the rest from reference TRBV5-4 and TRBJ2-1, the complete variable domain is ETGVTQSPTHLIKTRGQQVTLRCSSQSGHNTVSWYQQALGQGPQFIFQYYREEENGRGNFPPRFSGLQFPNYSSELNVNALELDDSALYLCASSLASGRARVYNEQFFGPGTRLTVL.

Notes on this clone: Distinct nucleotide sequences in the sample also encode this CDR3. The rearrangement uses TRBV2 and TRBJ2-6; the D is unclear. The CDR3 runs 13 residues. Germline-derived CDR1 and CDR2 are SNHLY and FYNNEI. Trimming cost V 4 bases and J 2 bases, with 3 bases left between them. CDR3 residues: CASSGAGANVLTF. DNA for the CDR3: TGTGCCAGCAGTGGGGCTGGGGCCAACGTCCTGACTTTC.

V usage is TRBV5-1 and J usage is TRBJ2-1; a possible D gene is TRBD2 (6 bases). Trimming shortened V by 0 bases and J by 4 bases, and 8 bases separated the two germline ends. The V gene's germline CDR1 is SGHRS and CDR2 YFSETQ. The CDR3 contains 14 residues. The CDR3 is CASSLVGLYNEQFF. As DNA, the CDR3 is TGCGCCAGCAGCTTGGTGGGACTGTACAATGAGCAGTTCTTC.

The table lists this clone with a few counts. The CDR3 protein is CASSGGGVGNTEAFF. The DNA of the CDR3 is TGCGCCAGCAGTGGAGGGGGGGTTGGGAACACTGAAGCTTTCTTT. The J gene is TRBJ1-1, the V gene TRBV10-2, with D possibly TRBD1 on 6 matching bases. The CDR3 sequence is 15 residues long. Deletions cut 4 bases from V and 1 base from J, with 13 bases between. Germline lookup yields CDR1 WSHSY and CDR2 SAAADI.

The J gene is TRBJ2-7, the V gene TRBV4-1; 10 positions agree with TRBD2. The CDR3 extends over 15 amino acids. In germline, CDR1 is MGHRA, CDR2 YSYEKL. The trim removed 6 bases at V and 2 bases at J, leaving 7 bases unmatched. The CDR3 DNA reads TGCGCCAGCAGTCCTAGCGGGAGTGGGACCTACGAGCAGTACTTC. It translates to CASSPSGSGTYEQYF.

V usage is TRBV6-5 and J usage is TRBJ2-1; D unresolved. The ends were cut back, 6 bases at V and 0 bases at J, with 12 bases in the middle. This CDR3 comprises 15 residues. The V gene's germline CDR1 is MNHEY and CDR2 SVGAGI. The DNA for the CDR3 is TGTGCCAGCAGCCCTAGGTCTTCCTCCTACAATGAGCAGTTCTTC. The encoded protein is CASSPRSSSYNEQFF.

A note on this clone: A read error is the likely source, as a far larger clone sits one nucleotide away. This chain links TRBV5-1 with TRBJ2-2, with a weak D call TRBD1 (5 bases). The CDR3 sequence is 13 residues long. Germline lookup yields CDR1 SGHRS and CDR2 YFSETQ. The CDR3 here is CAGSDSYTGELFF. CDR3 sequence (DNA): TGCGCCGGCAGCGACAGTTACACCGGGGAGCTGTTTTTT. The complete variable domain, with remaining parts taken from reference TRBV5-1 and TRBJ2-2, reads KAGVTQTPRYLIKTRGQQVTLSCSPISGHRSVSWYQQTPGQGLQFLFEYFSETQRNKGNFPGRFSGRQFSNSRSEMNVSTLELGDSALYLCAGSDSYTGELFFGEGSRLTVL.

The chain has TRBV6-6 and TRBJ1-3; 8 nucleotides match TRBD1. The CDR3 spans 16 residues. The V gene end was trimmed by 5 bases and the J gene end by 0 bases; junction bases not matched to a gene: 6. Germline CDR1 and CDR2: MNHNY and SVGAGI (reference sequence). The CDR3 here is CASSPGQGLSGNTIYF. The CDR3 bases are TGTGCCAGCAGTCCCGGACAGGGCCTCTCTGGAAACACCATATATTTT.

The CDR3 loop reads CASSPGYPNEKLFF. In DNA form, the CDR3 reads TGTGCCAGCTCACCAGGGTATCCTAATGAAAAACTGTTTTTT. The V and J genes are TRBV18 and TRBJ1-4; D is ambiguous. The germline gives CDR1 KGHSH, CDR2 LQKENI. Trimming stripped 2 bases from V and 3 bases from J, with 7 bases between. The CDR3 runs 14 residues.

The chain couples TRBV18 to TRBJ1-2; D remains unclear. Trimming removed 0 bases at V and 2 bases at J, with 13 bases between. The CDR3 has 16 amino acids. CDR1 and CDR2 (germline): KGHSH, LQKENI. The CDR3 coding sequence is TGTGCCAGCTCACCACCGGGGAACGGGAGGAACTATGGCTACACCTTC. This encodes CASSPPGNGRNYGYTF.

The genes are TRBV6-6 and TRBJ2-1; D perhaps matches TRBD2 (5 bases). CDR1 and CDR2 (germline): MNHNY, SVGAGI (reference sequence). V dropped 6 bases and J dropped 9 bases, with 21 bases sitting between them. The CDR3 covers 15 residues. CDR3 bases: TGTGCCAGCAGCTTAATGGTAGCGTCAAGTGGTGAGCAGTTCTTC. It encodes CASSLMVASSGEQFF.

This clone was picked up a small number of times. The gene calls are TRBV28 and TRBJ2-7, with D possibly TRBD2 on 6 matching bases. With 8 bases removed from V and 4 bases from J, the gap between germline ends came to 15 bases. Germline lookup yields CDR1 MDHEN and CDR2 SYDVKM. The CDR3 has 13 residues. CDR3 nucleotides: TGTGCCAGCGTCCCAGGCGGGAAGTACGAGCAGTACTTC. Translation gives CASVPGGKYEQYF.

This clone was counted a single time. The chain carries TRBV6-1 and TRBJ1-2, with TRBD1 identical over 7 bases. Per the germline V gene, CDR1 is MNHNS and CDR2 is SASEGT. J gave up 4 bases and V 2 bases, and 7 bases lay outside the gene matches. The CDR3 sequence is 15 residues long. DNA of the CDR3: TGTGCCAGCAGTGAATGGGGAAGACAGGGCTATGGCTACACCTTC. Its protein is CASSEWGRQGYGYTF.

This clone has only one observation. This may stem from a read error, because a much larger clone lies one nucleotide away. V and J are TRBV2 and TRBJ2-7; D might be TRBD1 (6 bases). The germline CDR1 and CDR2 sequences are SNHLY and FYNNEI. Trimming removed 5 bases from V and 3 bases from J, with 14 bases in between. The CDR3 is made up of 14 amino acids. CDR3 coding DNA: TGTGCCAGCAGTAGCAGACCGGACAGCTACGAGCAGTACTTC. Protein product: CASSSRPDSYEQYF.

The chain has TRBV9 and TRBJ2-5; perhaps TRBD2 as D (6 bases). The CDR3 runs 15 residues. V was shortened by 0 bases and J by 5 bases, with 14 bases between the two germline ends. Germline values: CDR1 SGDLS, CDR2 YYNGEE. CDR3 sequence (DNA): TGTGCCAGCAGCGTAGCGGGGGAAAGGTGGGAGACCCAGTACTTC. Protein product: CASSVAGERWETQYF.

The rearrangement joins TRBV4-3 to TRBJ1-3; perhaps TRBD1 as D (6 bases). V lost 2 bases and J lost 1, with 9 bases in between. CDR1 is LGHNA and CDR2 is YSLEER in the germline V gene. This CDR3 is 15 amino acids long. The CDR3 is CASSQQGPSGNTIYF. The DNA of the CDR3 is TGCGCCAGCAGCCAACAGGGGCCTTCTGGAAACACCATATATTTT.